This T cell receptor (beta chain) appears in the sequencing data of a study of shared clonotypes between healthy human individuals. The study, taken as a whole, reports: Shared clonotypes: roughly 4.7% naive CD4, under 4% naive CD8, 2.3% memory CD4, 0.35% to 0.5% memory CD8.

Germline CDR1 SGHRS, CDR2 YFSETQ. The CDR3 is 13 residues long. V shed 4 bases and J shed 3 bases, with 9 bases lying between them. For every subset, genomic DNA was evenly distributed across several immunoSEQ plates. The method was immunoSEQ multiplex PCR; TCRdb's version includes in-frame clones alone and lacks a portion of them. The top ten hold about 0.41% of the sample, which has about 2.3 million clones, roughly 90% seen once. Details on this clone: Its antigen is not known.

Naive CD45RA+ and memory CD45RA-negative subsets were split from CD4+ cells. Sequenced sample: naive CD4+ T cells from PBMCs. Subset noted: CD45RA+ positively selected. The chain joins TRBV5-1 to TRBJ2-3, with a possible D match to TRBD2 (5 bases). This receptor was taken from a man aged 18 to 29 in good health. Some clones in this sample may be carry-over from other donors' samples. The CDR3, as DNA: TGCGCCAGCAGCATTAGGGAGACAGATACGCAGTATTTT. As protein: CASSIRETDTQYF.